One and the same sample provided the 21 T cell receptor beta chains below, sequenced in a study of blood T cell repertoires in COVID-19. The repertoire was sequenced with immunoSEQ multiplex PCR; TCRdb's copy has only in-frame clones and lacks some. Among some 120,000 clones listed, about 81% were seen once. Sequenced sample: peripheral blood. These receptors were collected from a woman aged 45-65 years with acute or convalescent COVID-19.

The chain carries TRBV18 and TRBJ1-4; unclear D gene. Germline CDR1 reads KGHSH; CDR2 reads LQKENI. CDR3 length equals 14 residues. The V gene lost 3 bases and the J gene lost 5 bases, with 10 bases spanning the gap. This chain's CDR3 is CASSPPGLNEKLFF. DNA of the CDR3: TGTGCCAGCTCACCCCCCGGACTGAATGAAAAACTGTTTTTT. Variable domain in full (rest from reference TRBV18 and TRBJ1-4): NAGVMQNPRHLVRRRGQEARLRCSPMKGHSHVYWYRQLPEEGLKFMVYLQKENIIDESGMPKERFSAEFPKEGPSILRIQQVVRGDSAAYFCASSPPGLNEKLFFGSGTQLSVL.

This chain links TRBV6-1 with TRBJ1-2; D perhaps matches TRBD1 (5 bases). Germline V CDR1 and CDR2: MNHNS, SASEGT. Trimming pared 1 base from V and 0 bases from J, leaving 9 bases between. The CDR3 extends over 15 amino acids. The CDR3 reads CASSEVARANYGYTF. The CDR3 region has the DNA TGTGCCAGCAGTGAAGTGGCCAGGGCTAACTATGGCTACACCTTC.

Only one count was recorded for this clone. The chain employs TRBV2 and TRBJ2-1, with 7 bases lining up with TRBD2. The CDR3 runs 14 residues. J was trimmed by 5 bases and V by 8 bases; bases with no gene match: 9. From germline, CDR1 is SNHLY and CDR2 FYNNEI. The CDR3: CASGPGLSNNEQFF. In DNA form, the CDR3 reads TGTGCCAGCGGCCCGGGACTATCGAACAATGAGCAGTTCTTC.

The chain uses TRBV6-6 and TRBJ1-5, with D maybe TRBD1 (6 bases). The germline gives CDR1 MNHNY, CDR2 SVGAGI (reference sequence). Trimming stripped 7 bases from V and 5 bases from J, with 9 bases between. There are 12 residues in the CDR3. In DNA, the CDR3 is TGTGCCAGCACCAGGACAGATCAGCCCCAGCATTTT. Encoded protein: CASTRTDQPQHF.

A single count supports this clone. The chain has TRBV9 and TRBJ1-3; D is possibly TRBD1 (6 bases). The CDR3 contains 16 residues. V gave up 0 bases and J gave up 2 bases, with 12 bases separating them. The germline CDR1 and CDR2 sequences are SGDLS and YYNGEE. CDR3 amino acids: CASSVVDSSTGNTIYF. CDR3 nucleotide sequence: TGTGCCAGCAGCGTAGTGGACAGTTCCACTGGAAACACCATATATTTT.

V is TRBV19 and J is TRBJ2-5; 9 positions match TRBD2. The CDR3 totals 15 residues. Germline lookup yields CDR1 LNHDA and CDR2 SQIVND (reference sequence). The junction had 5 bases not matched to a gene; V was cut back by 4 bases and J by 2 bases. The CDR3, as DNA: TGTGCCAGTAGTAGGGCTAGCGGGACGCAAGAGACCCAGTACTTC. It codes for CASSRASGTQETQYF.

This clone has a handful of counts. The rearrangement joins TRBV14 to TRBJ2-7; 10 bases are a match to TRBD1. This CDR3 is 17 amino acids long. With 3 bases clipped from V and 2 bases from J, the junction kept 10 bases outside the gene matches. Germline loops: CDR1 SGHDN, CDR2 FVKESK. The CDR3 is CASSQAIPGQGTYEQYF. The CDR3 coding sequence is TGTGCCAGCAGCCAGGCGATTCCGGGACAGGGGACCTACGAGCAGTACTTC.

This CDR3 is CASSHPGGAGELFF. The CDR3 DNA reads TGCGCCAGCAGCCATCCGGGGGGGGCCGGGGAGCTGTTTTTT. The genes are TRBV4-1 and TRBJ2-2, with 8 bases fitting TRBD2. V lost 3 bases and J lost 6; bases outside the gene matches: 3. The CDR3 covers 14 residues. Germline V CDR1 and CDR2: MGHRA, YSYEKL.

The CDR3 is CASYQTAQETQYF. The CDR3 DNA is TGTGCCAGCTACCAAACAGCCCAAGAGACCCAGTACTTC. V is TRBV18 and J is TRBJ2-5; D is uncertain. The CDR3 has 13 amino acids. V lost 7 bases, J lost 1 base, and 10 bases lay in between. The germline V gene has CDR1 KGHSH and CDR2 LQKENI.

The V and J genes are TRBV7-9 and TRBJ2-1, with 9 bases identical to TRBD2. Losses at the gene ends were 2 bases for V and 4 bases for J; bases not matched to a gene: 3. The V gene's germline CDR1 is SEHNR and CDR2 FQNEAQ (reference sequence). The CDR3 length is 15 residues. The CDR3 is CASSLLAGTYNEQFF. The DNA of the CDR3 is TGTGCCAGCAGCTTACTAGCGGGGACTTACAATGAGCAGTTCTTC. Full variable domain (outside the CDR3, taken from reference TRBV7-9 and TRBJ2-1): DTGVSQNPRHKITKRGQNVTFRCDPISEHNRLYWYRQTLGQGPEFLTYFQNEAQLEKSRLLSDRFSAERPKGSFSTLEIQRTEQGDSAMYLCASSLLAGTYNEQFFGPGTRLTVL.

The chain recombines TRBV6-5 with TRBJ1-2; D gene unclear. The V gene lost 4 bases and the J gene lost 6 bases, with 9 bases spanning the gap. Germline V gene data show CDR1 as MNHEY and CDR2 as SVGAGI. The CDR3 has 12 amino acids. Here the CDR3 DNA reads TGTGCCAGCAGTTCATCGAGAGATGGCTACACCTTC. This sequence encodes CASSSSRDGYTF.

J is TRBJ2-1 and V is TRBV5-1, with 11 bases identical to TRBD2. J was trimmed by 6 bases and V by 4 bases; bases with no gene match: 9. Germline assignment: CDR1 SGHRS and CDR2 YFSETQ. This CDR3 spans 16 amino acids. The CDR3 bases are TGCGCCAGCAGCCCCCCGGGTAGCGGGGGGGCCAATGAGCAGTTCTTC. It yields the protein CASSPPGSGGANEQFF.

This rearrangement joins TRBV5-1 to TRBJ2-1; TRBD1 agrees at 7 bases. Looked up from germline, CDR1 is SGHRS and CDR2 is YFSETQ. With V trimmed by 0 bases and J by 5 bases, 5 bases remained unmatched. The CDR3 is 15 amino acids. The CDR3 region is CASSLGTGDHNEQFF. In DNA form, the CDR3 reads TGCGCCAGCAGCTTGGGTACAGGGGACCACAATGAGCAGTTCTTC.

This chain links TRBV27 with TRBJ1-2, with 9 bases matching TRBD1. The CDR3 runs 13 residues. With 7 bases clipped from V and 7 bases from J, the junction kept 7 bases outside the gene matches. CDR1 and CDR2 (germline): MNHEY, SMNVEV (reference sequence). The CDR3 region has the DNA TGTGCCAGCAAAGCGGGACAGGGCCTTGGCTACACCTTC. Translated: CASKAGQGLGYTF.

The J gene is TRBJ2-5, the V gene TRBV2, with unresolved D. CDR1 is SNHLY and CDR2 is FYNNEI in the germline V gene. Trimming took 3 bases from V and 5 from J, leaving 16 bases between them. The CDR3 length is 15 residues. This CDR3 is CASSDRPRFGETQYF. In nucleotides, the CDR3 is TGTGCCAGCAGTGACCGGCCACGCTTCGGGGAGACCCAGTACTTC.

This clone has just one count. The chain has TRBV7-2 and TRBJ2-5; 11 bases fit TRBD2. The CDR3 runs 17 residues. CDR1 SGHTA and CDR2 FQGNSA come from the germline V gene. The V gene end was trimmed by 1 base and the J gene end by 5 bases; junction bases not matched to a gene: 9. The CDR3 DNA sequence: TGTGCCAGCAGCTTAGGGGTTAGCGGGAGGGCCTGGGAGACCCAGTACTTC. This codes for CASSLGVSGRAWETQYF.

The chain recombines TRBV4-2 with TRBJ2-1, with 8 bases matching TRBD2. The CDR3 runs to 16 residues. V lost 0 bases and J lost 9; bases outside the gene matches: 10. The germline V gene has CDR1 LGHNA and CDR2 YNFKEQ. CDR3 sequence: CASSQERSGGIVEQFF. In DNA, the CDR3 is TGTGCCAGCAGCCAAGAACGGAGCGGGGGTATTGTTGAGCAGTTCTTC.

The V and J genes are TRBV7-2 and TRBJ2-2; a possible D gene is TRBD2 (5 bases). The V and J ends lost 5 bases and 6 bases respectively, with 7 bases between them. The CDR3 consists of 12 residues. Germline V CDR1 and CDR2: SGHTA, FQGNSA. Here the CDR3 DNA reads TGTGCCAGCAGCCGGGATGCCGGGGAGCTGTTTTTT. It yields the protein CASSRDAGELFF. The whole variable domain, remainder taken from reference TRBV7-2 and TRBJ2-2, is GAGVSQSPSNKVTEKGKDVELRCDPISGHTALYWYRQSLGQGLEFLIYFQGNSAPDKSGLPSDRFSAERTGGSVSTLTIQRTQQEDSAVYLCASSRDAGELFFGEGSRLTVL.

The chain combines TRBV30 with TRBJ2-1, with 12 bases identical to TRBD1. V was pared by 3 bases and J by 12 bases, with 9 bases of the junction left unmatched. The CDR3 runs to 14 residues. Germline V CDR1 and CDR2: GTSNPN, SVGIG (reference sequence). The CDR3 here is CAWRRDRGRIGQFF. The CDR3 DNA reads TGTGCCTGGAGGCGGGACAGGGGGCGGATCGGGCAGTTCTTC.

The chain is built from TRBV27 and TRBJ1-5; 9 positions match TRBD1. The CDR3 consists of 14 residues. V was pared by 5 bases and J by 7 bases, with 6 bases of the junction left unmatched. Germline-derived CDR1 and CDR2 are MNHEY and SMNVEV (reference sequence). The CDR3 sequence is CASSLQGAKQPQHF. The CDR3 DNA sequence: TGTGCCAGCAGTCTACAGGGGGCAAAGCAGCCCCAGCATTTT.

The chain recombines TRBV5-4 with TRBJ1-2; 7 nucleotides match TRBD1. Trimming took 1 base from V and 8 from J; bases not matched to a gene: 5. This CDR3 spans 13 amino acids. Germline lookup yields CDR1 SGHNT and CDR2 YYREEE (reference sequence). The CDR3 nucleotides read TGTGCCAGCAGCTTGACAGGGGTAGGAGGCTACACCTTC. Its translation is CASSLTGVGGYTF.